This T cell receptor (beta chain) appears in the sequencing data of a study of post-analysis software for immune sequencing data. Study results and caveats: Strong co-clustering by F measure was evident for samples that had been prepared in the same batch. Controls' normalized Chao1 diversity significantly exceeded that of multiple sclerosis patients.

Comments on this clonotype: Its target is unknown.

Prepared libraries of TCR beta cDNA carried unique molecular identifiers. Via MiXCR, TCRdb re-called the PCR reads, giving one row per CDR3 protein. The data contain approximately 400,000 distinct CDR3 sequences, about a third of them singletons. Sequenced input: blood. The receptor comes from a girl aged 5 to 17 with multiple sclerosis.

The DNA for the CDR3 is TGTGCCACTTCAGAGCCTGGGGCCAACGTCCTGACTTTC. Translating gives CATSEPGANVLTF. The chain combines TRBV10-3 with TRBJ2-6; no clear D. V was trimmed by 10 bases and J by 2 bases, leaving 9 bases between them. The germline V gene encodes CDR1 ENHRY and CDR2 SYGVKD. CDR3 length: 13 amino acids.